The 17 T cell receptor beta chains below come from one sample, sequenced in a study of blood T cells in healthy people across ages. The authors ran a second PCR of about 6 to 11 cycles using a sample-barcoded 5' primer and a J-beta primer mix. TCRdb re-derived calls from the 5' RACE reads in MiXCR, one entry per CDR3 protein. This table holds about 800,000 distinct CDR3 sequences, 58% found once. The material sequenced was blood. All receptors come from a man aged 25 to 40 in good health.

This chain links TRBV4-3 with TRBJ2-5; the match to TRBD1 covers 7 bases. TRBJ2-7 matches the DNA end more closely, so the J call is doubtful. From germline, CDR1 is LGHNA and CDR2 YSLEER. The CDR3 totals 15 residues. The CDR3 nucleotides read TGCGCCAGCAGTGGTGCCCAAGGACAGGCCTACGAGCAGTACTTC. Its translation: CASSGAQGQAYEQYF.

The chain couples TRBV11-2 to TRBJ1-2, with D unclear. From germline, CDR1 is SGHAT and CDR2 FQNNGV. The CDR3 totals 14 residues. V shed 5 bases and J shed 4 bases, with 14 bases lying between them. CDR3 DNA: TGTGCCAGCAGCCAAGAGAGGGTCGGCTATGGCTACACCTTC. Residues: CASSQERVGYGYTF.

This clonotype has ten or more counts. The chain couples TRBV28 to TRBJ2-7; TRBD1 or TRBD2 may be the D gene (5 bases each). The V gene's germline CDR1 is MDHEN and CDR2 SYDVKM. V lost 4 bases, J lost 3 bases, and 22 bases lay in between. The CDR3 is made up of 17 amino acids. CDR3 in DNA: TGTGCCAGCAGTTCCCCCCCACCGGGGCATTTATACTACGAGCAGTACTTC. This sequence encodes CASSSPPPGHLYYEQYF.

This clonotype came up many times. The rearrangement links TRBV29-1 to TRBJ2-7; D is tentatively TRBD1 or TRBD2 (6 bases each). From germline, CDR1 is SQVTM and CDR2 ANQGSEA. Trimming removed 7 bases at V and 6 bases at J, with 13 bases between. This CDR3 is built from 11 residues. CDR3 residues: CSATGGGEQYF. The CDR3 coding sequence is TGCAGCGCGACTGGAGGGGGCGAGCAGTACTTC.

This clonotype was seen more than once but under ten times. The chain links TRBV20-1 to TRBJ2-5; a weak D match, TRBD1 (6 bases). Trimming left V 6 bases short and J 5 bases short, with 13 bases between. Per the germline V gene, CDR1 is DFQATT and CDR2 is SNEGSKA (reference sequence). The CDR3 is 12 amino acids. The CDR3 is CSATERGETQYF. In nucleotides, the CDR3 is TGCAGTGCCACGGAGAGGGGGGAGACCCAGTACTTC.

As concerns this clonotype: This may stem from a read error, because a much larger clone lies one nucleotide away. The chain joins TRBV6-1 to TRBJ2-5; the D gene is possibly TRBD2 (5 bases). V was pared by 1 base and J by 11 bases, with 20 bases between. Germline V gene data show CDR1 as MNHNS and CDR2 as SASEGT. CDR3 length: 15 amino acids. As DNA, the CDR3 is TGTGCCAGCAGTGAAGGGGATGCGGGTCACAATGAGCAGTACTTC. This translates into CASSEGDAGHNEQYF.

This clonotype occurred many times. CDR3 amino acids: CASSRLAGVSGEQYF. CDR3 DNA: TGTGCCAGCAGCCGACTAGCGGGAGTTTCGGGCGAGCAGTACTTC. The chain recombines TRBV7-9 with TRBJ2-7, with TRBD2 matching over 12 bases. V shed 5 bases, J shed 6 bases, and the junction held 8 bases outside the gene matches. Germline values: CDR1 SEHNR, CDR2 FQNEAQ (reference sequence). The CDR3 runs 15 residues.

The chain joins TRBV7-2 to TRBJ1-2; D is unresolved. In germline, CDR1 is SGHTA, CDR2 FQGNSA. The V gene lost 3 bases and the J gene lost 3 bases, with 20 bases spanning the gap. This CDR3 contains 17 residues. The CDR3 region has the DNA TGTGCCAGCAGCTTTGGCCCCCAAGGAGGGTGGGACTATGGCTACACCTTC. Protein: CASSFGPQGGWDYGYTF. Variable domain in full (rest from reference TRBV7-2 and TRBJ1-2): GAGVSQSPSNKVTEKGKDVELRCDPISGHTALYWYRQSLGQGLEFLIYFQGNSAPDKSGLPSDRFSAERTGGSVSTLTIQRTQQEDSAVYLCASSFGPQGGWDYGYTFGSGTRLTVV.

This clonotype was found once. The chain carries TRBV29-1 and TRBJ2-5, with D possibly being TRBD1 (6 bases). The CDR3 runs to 13 residues. V was pared by 4 bases and J by 2 bases, with 11 bases between. Germline CDR1 reads SQVTM; CDR2 reads ANQGSEA. CDR3: CSVGRGQQETQYF. In nucleotides, the CDR3 is TGCAGCGTTGGTAGAGGACAGCAAGAGACCCAGTACTTC.

The rearrangement joins TRBV10-3 to TRBJ2-4, with D perhaps matching TRBD1 (5 bases). The CDR3 extends over 15 amino acids. CDR1 is ENHRY, CDR2 SYGVKD, per germline. Trimming removed 0 bases at V and 0 bases at J, with 6 bases between. The DNA for the CDR3 is TGTGCCATCAGTGAGTCTGGGGCAGCCAAAAACATTCAGTACTTC. Translating gives CAISESGAAKNIQYF.

This clonotype has ten or more counts. V usage is TRBV11-3 and J usage is TRBJ2-1; D remains unclear. The V and J ends lost 5 bases and 4 bases respectively, with 12 bases between them. CDR3 length equals 14 residues. CDR1 and CDR2 (germline): SGHNT, YENEEA. CDR3 sequence: CASSQTDGYNEQFF. For the CDR3, the DNA is TGTGCCAGCAGCCAAACCGATGGTTACAATGAGCAGTTCTTC.

V and J are TRBV29-1 and TRBJ1-4, with no clear D. From germline, CDR1 is SQVTM and CDR2 ANQGSEA. Between the trimmed V and J ends, which lost 2 bases and 10 bases, there was a span of 8 bases. This CDR3 contains 11 residues. The CDR3 reads CSVETGGKLFF. The CDR3 bases are TGCAGCGTTGAAACCGGAGGAAAACTGTTTTTT.

The chain's CDR3 is CSVDRRDRSYNEQFF. The DNA of the CDR3 is TGCAGCGTTGACCGCAGGGACCGATCCTACAATGAGCAGTTCTTC. The chain joins TRBV29-1 to TRBJ2-1, with D perhaps TRBD1 or TRBD2 (5 bases each). Germline V CDR1 and CDR2: SQVTM, ANQGSEA. The CDR3 spans 15 residues. The V and J ends lost 3 bases and 1 base respectively, with 13 bases between them.

The chain employs TRBV2 and TRBJ1-1; D perhaps matches TRBD1 (6 bases). The germline gives CDR1 SNHLY, CDR2 FYNNEI. V lost 8 bases, J lost 0 bases, and 10 bases lay in between. The CDR3 runs 13 residues. In nucleotides, the CDR3 is TGTGCCAGCGCTGGGGGCGTGAACACTGAAGCTTTCTTT. This sequence encodes CASAGGVNTEAFF.

The J gene is TRBJ2-5, the V gene TRBV7-6; D not resolved. The DNA end lines up better with TRBJ2-7; the J call may be wrong. From germline, CDR1 is SGHVS and CDR2 FNYEAQ. This CDR3 region has 15 residues. The CDR3 region is CASSLDTPPANEQYF. DNA for the CDR3: TGTGCCAGCAGCTTAGATACACCTCCTGCCAACGAGCAGTACTTC.

This sequence joins TRBV15 and TRBJ2-2; 10 nucleotides line up with TRBD1. Germline CDR1 is LNHNV and CDR2 is YYDKDF (reference sequence). The CDR3 covers 15 residues. The junction had 5 bases not matched to a gene; V was cut back by 5 bases and J by 5 bases. CDR3 in amino acids: CATSLEDRGTGELFF. CDR3 sequence (DNA): TGTGCCACCAGCCTCGAGGACAGGGGGACCGGGGAGCTGTTTTTT.

V gene TRBV3-1 combines with J gene TRBJ2-5; D remains unclear. The CDR3 extends over 15 amino acids. V was trimmed by 3 bases and J by 4 bases, leaving 15 bases between them. Germline V gene lookup returns CDR1 LGHDT and CDR2 YNNKEL (reference sequence). The DNA for the CDR3 is TGTGCCAGCAGCCAGGACCTCTCCCGACTAGAGACCCAGTACTTC. Its protein is CASSQDLSRLETQYF.